This TCR beta chain derives from a study of T cell repertoires in cytomegalovirus infection. Study details: TCR beta signatures that were public indicated CMV infection and matching HLA type.

This clonotype was found a few times. Its antigen is not known. The ends lost 0 bases at V and 4 bases at J; junction bases unmatched: 9. The CDR3 spans 15 residues. Germline V lookup: CDR1 DFQATT, CDR2 SNEGSKA (reference sequence). Study-level findings and limits: Adding up the frequency of public TCR beta families identified people who carried CMV plus the relevant HLA. The response measured ex vivo was dominated by TCR beta clonotypes (HLA-C-restricted and CMV-specific).

One entry per CDR3 protein results from TCRdb running MiXCR on the reads. The table lists some 180,000 distinct CDR3 sequences, approximately 19% of them singletons. The chain links TRBV20-1 to TRBJ2-7; 7 bases align to TRBD2. This TCR derives from a human donor in good health (CMV status not recorded). Some clones in this sample may be carry-over from other donors' samples. What was sequenced was PBMCs. This CDR3 is CSARDGRGSFYEQYF. As DNA, the CDR3 is TGCAGTGCTAGAGATGGGAGGGGCTCATTTTACGAGCAGTACTTC.